The T cell receptor beta chain under discussion was sequenced for a study of identical twins. Study-level results: Part of the zero-insertion signal could reflect confounding by invariant MAIT and iNKT cells. Findings depended on cross-sectional statistics rather than tracking the same donors.

Concerning this clonotype: Its antigen is not identified.

TCRdb called the 5' RACE reads again in MiXCR, with one record for every CDR3 protein. The sample consists of around 490,000 distinct CDR3 sequences, 20% to 25% of them appearing once. The CDR3 runs 18 residues. Germline V CDR1 and CDR2: SGHRS, YFSETQ. The V segment lost 0 bases and the J segment 5 bases; nucleotides outside the gene matches: 11. These data also featured in a second study, about yellow fever vaccine responses in identical twins.

This sequence joins TRBV5-1 and TRBJ2-1; 10 bases line up with TRBD2. This clonotype was obtained from a woman under 30 in good health. The material sequenced was CD4+ T cells sorted from blood. CDR3 region: CASSLAQLASGRNNEQFF. CDR3 DNA sequence: TGCGCCAGCAGCTTGGCTCAATTGGCTAGCGGGAGAAACAATGAGCAGTTCTTC.